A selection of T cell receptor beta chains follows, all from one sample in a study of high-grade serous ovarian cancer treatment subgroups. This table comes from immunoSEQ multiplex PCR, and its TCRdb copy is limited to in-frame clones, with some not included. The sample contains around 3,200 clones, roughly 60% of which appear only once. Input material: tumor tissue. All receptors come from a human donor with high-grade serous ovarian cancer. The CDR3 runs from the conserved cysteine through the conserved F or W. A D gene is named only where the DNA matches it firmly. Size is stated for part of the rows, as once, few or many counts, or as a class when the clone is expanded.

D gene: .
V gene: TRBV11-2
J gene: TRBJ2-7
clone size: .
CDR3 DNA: TGTGCCAGCAGCACTCGCGGGTACTCCTACGAGCAGTACTTC
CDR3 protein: CASSTRGYSYEQYF

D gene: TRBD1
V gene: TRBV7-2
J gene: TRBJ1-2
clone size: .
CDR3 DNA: TGTGCCAGCAGCCAAGGGGGCTGGGATGGCTACACCTTC
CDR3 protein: CASSQGGWDGYTF

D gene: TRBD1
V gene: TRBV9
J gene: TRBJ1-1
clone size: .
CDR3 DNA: TGTGCCAGCAGCGTAGTTCCGGTGGGGACAGGGGTCGGCACTGAAGCTTTCTTT
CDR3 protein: CASSVVPVGTGVGTEAFF

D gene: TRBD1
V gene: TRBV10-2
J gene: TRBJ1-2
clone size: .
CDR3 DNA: TGCGCCAGCAGTGAGTCGGCAGGGGGCCACACTAACTATGGCTACACCTTC
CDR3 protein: CASSESAGGHTNYGYTF

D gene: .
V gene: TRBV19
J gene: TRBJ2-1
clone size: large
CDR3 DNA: TGTGCCAGTAGGCGTAGCTCCTACAATGAGCAGTTCTTC
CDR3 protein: CASRRSSYNEQFF

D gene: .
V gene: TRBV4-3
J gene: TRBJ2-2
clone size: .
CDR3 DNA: TGCGCCAGCAGCCAAGAAGTTTCCAGAGCGGACACCGGGGAGCTGTTTTTT
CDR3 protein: CASSQEVSRADTGELFF

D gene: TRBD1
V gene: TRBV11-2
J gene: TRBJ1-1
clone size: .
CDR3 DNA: TGTGCCAGCAGCACGACGAATAACAGGGGGCTGGATGAAGCTTTCTTT
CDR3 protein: CASSTTNNRGLDEAFF

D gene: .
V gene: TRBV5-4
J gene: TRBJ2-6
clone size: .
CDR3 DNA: TGTGCCAGCAGCTTGCCTGGGGCCAACGTCCTGACTTTC
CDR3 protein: CASSLPGANVLTF

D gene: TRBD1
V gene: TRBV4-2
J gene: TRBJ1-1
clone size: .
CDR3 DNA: TGTGCCAGCAGCCCGGGACCGGGACAGGGACTCGGTGGAACTGAAGCTTTCTTT
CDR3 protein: CASSPGPGQGLGGTEAFF

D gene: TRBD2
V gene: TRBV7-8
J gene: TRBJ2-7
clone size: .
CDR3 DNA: TGTGCCAGCAGCTTAGATTGGGGGGGCGAGCAGTACTTC
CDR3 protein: CASSLDWGGEQYF

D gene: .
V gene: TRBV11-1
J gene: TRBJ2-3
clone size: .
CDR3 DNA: TGTGCCAGCAGCTTAAGGGCCCCTGGAACGCAGTATTTT
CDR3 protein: CASSLRAPGTQYF

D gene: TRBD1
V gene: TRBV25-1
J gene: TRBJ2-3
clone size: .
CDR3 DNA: TGTGCCAGCGCCCGACAGGGGGACACAGATACGCAGTATTTT
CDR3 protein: CASARQGDTDTQYF

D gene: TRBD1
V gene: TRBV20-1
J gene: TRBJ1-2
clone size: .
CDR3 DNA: TGCCAACAGGGGTACGGCTACACCTTC
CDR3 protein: CQQGYGYTF

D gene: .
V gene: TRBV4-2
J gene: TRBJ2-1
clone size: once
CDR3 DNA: TGTGCCAGCAGCCAACAGACTGTCAATGAGCAGTTCTTC
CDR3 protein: CASSQQTVNEQFF

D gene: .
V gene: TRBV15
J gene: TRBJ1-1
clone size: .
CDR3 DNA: TGTGCCACCAGCAGAGCCCCCTCCGGGGCCACTGAAGCTTTCTTT
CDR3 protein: CATSRAPSGATEAFF

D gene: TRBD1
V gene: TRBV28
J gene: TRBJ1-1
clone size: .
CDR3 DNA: TGTGCCAGCAGTCCGGACAGGGAAGCTTTCTTT
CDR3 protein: CASSPDREAFF

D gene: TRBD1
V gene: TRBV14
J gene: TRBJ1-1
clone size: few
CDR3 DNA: TGTGCCAGCAGCCAAGCACATTGGACAGGGAACACTGAAGCTTTCTTT
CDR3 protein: CASSQAHWTGNTEAFF

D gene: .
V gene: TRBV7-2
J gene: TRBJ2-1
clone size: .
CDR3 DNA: TGTGCCAGCAGCTTAGTGGCTGTCTCCTACAATGAGCAGTTCTTC
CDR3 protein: CASSLVAVSYNEQFF

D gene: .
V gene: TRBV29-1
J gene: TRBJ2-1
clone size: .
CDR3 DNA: TGCAGCGTTGAAAAACTAGCCCGTGCCGGGGATGAGCAGTTCTTC
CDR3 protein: CSVEKLARAGDEQFF

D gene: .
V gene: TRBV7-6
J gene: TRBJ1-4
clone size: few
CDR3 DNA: TGTGCCAGCAGCGCGAGGGAGGAAAAACTGTTTTTT
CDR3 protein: CASSAREEKLFF

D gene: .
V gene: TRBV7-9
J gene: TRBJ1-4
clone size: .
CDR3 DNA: TGTGCCAGCAGCTTAATTGTCGGGGGGCCAACTAATGAAAAACTGTTTTTT
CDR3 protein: CASSLIVGGPTNEKLFF

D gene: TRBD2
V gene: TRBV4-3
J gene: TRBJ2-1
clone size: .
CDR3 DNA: TGCGCCAGCAGCCAAGGTTCCGGGGGGGAAGGGTTCTTC
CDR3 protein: CASSQGSGGEGFF

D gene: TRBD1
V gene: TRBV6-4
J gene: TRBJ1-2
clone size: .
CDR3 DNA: TGTGCCAGCAGTACGGACAGGTTCAACTATGGCTACACCTTC
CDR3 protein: CASSTDRFNYGYTF

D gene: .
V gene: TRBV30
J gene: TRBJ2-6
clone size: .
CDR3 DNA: TGTGCCTGGAGTGCCCCTGGGGTGGCTGGGGCCAACGTCCTGACTTTC
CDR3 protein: CAWSAPGVAGANVLTF

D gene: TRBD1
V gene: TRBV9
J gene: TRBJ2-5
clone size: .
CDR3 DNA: TGTGCCAGCAGCGCCTGGGACAGGGAAGAGACCCAGTACTTC
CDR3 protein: CASSAWDREETQYF

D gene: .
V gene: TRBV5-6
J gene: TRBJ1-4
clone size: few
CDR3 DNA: TGTGCCAGCAGCTTGGTCAGGACCCACGGGAGTAATGAAAAACTGTTTTTT
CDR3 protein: CASSLVRTHGSNEKLFF

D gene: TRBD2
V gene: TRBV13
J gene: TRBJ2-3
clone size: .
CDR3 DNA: TGTGCCAGCAGCTTAGGGCGGGGGAGTGTGTATTTT
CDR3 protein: CASSLGRGSVYF

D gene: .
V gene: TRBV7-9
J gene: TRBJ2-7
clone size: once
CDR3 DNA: TGTGCCAGCAGGGACAGTCTCTCCTACGAGCAGTACTTC
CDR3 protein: CASRDSLSYEQYF

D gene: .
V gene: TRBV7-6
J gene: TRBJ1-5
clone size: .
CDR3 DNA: TGTGCCAGCAGCTACCCCCCGGAGCCAGTCCAGGAGAGCAATCAGCCCCAGCATTTT
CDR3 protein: CASSYPPEPVQESNQPQHF